This is a list of T cell receptor beta chains from one sample in a study of blood T cell repertoires in COVID-19. Method: immunoSEQ multiplex PCR; TCRdb's copy keeps in-frame clones and lacks some. The data hold about 150,000 clones, with 65% to 85% observed a single time. The sequenced sample was peripheral blood. The receptors derive from a woman in her 70s who had recovered from COVID-19. Each CDR3 is given with its conserved first and last residue.

TRBV18 CASSPPGDQPQHF
TRBV3-1/TRBV3-2 CASSPGTSGGIDTQYF
TRBV7-9 CASSLNQGNSIQYF
TRBV19 CASMGGLVSSEQYF
TRBV6-1 CASSEGGYGYTF
TRBV5-1 CASSFNPGGSTNEKLFF
TRBV7-9 CASGANNEQFF
TRBV19 CASSRTGGSEQYF
TRBV29-1 CSVQRDRGYNEQFF
TRBV10-3 CASLTREGPGETQYF
TRBV2 CASSPTGLTEAFF
TRBV11-2 CASSFQRSTDTQYF
TRBV5-1 CASSLAPQGVGPQHF
TRBV11-2 CASSLSGGYNEQFF
TRBV5-1 CAIQRRRSTDTQYF
TRBV2 CASSATVAGNTIYF
TRBV18 CASSPSDDSSYGYTF
TRBV28 CASTQGAGHEKLFF
TRBV5-1 CASSRGPGGDTEAFF
TRBV7-9 CASSPRQGAGEQYF
TRBV6-5 CASSYRGSGENTEAFF
TRBV28 CASSPAGKETQYF
TRBV6-5 CASSYRTGRDTDTQYF
TRBV5-5 CASSPGQGVDTQYF
TRBV3-1/TRBV3-2 CASSQDRGGRGTQYF
TRBV21-1 CASSTPGTGKSNTEAFF